The rows below give T cell receptor beta chains drawn from one sample of a study of blood T cell repertoires in COVID-19. Clones were read by immunoSEQ multiplex PCR, and TCRdb kept only the in-frame ones, dropping some. The profile covers around 150,000 clones, with 70% to 90% appearing a single time and roughly 4.7% taken by the ten largest. Sequenced input: peripheral blood. The receptors originated from a woman aged 45-65 years with acute or convalescent COVID-19. The CDR3 runs from the conserved cysteine through the conserved F or W. Fields, in order: D gene, V gene, J gene, clone size, CDR3 DNA, CDR3 protein. The D gene is left open where the match is weak. A row's size may be missing; if present it is once, few, many or a size class.

TRBD1	TRBV5-1	TRBJ1-3	-	TGCGCCAGCAGCTTCGGACAGGGTATCTCTGGAAACACCATATATTTT	CASSFGQGISGNTIYF
-	TRBV5-6	TRBJ1-1	-	TGTGCCAGCAGCTTGGGACTTACGAACACTGAAGCTTTCTTT	CASSLGLTNTEAFF
-	TRBV7-2	TRBJ2-7	-	TGTGCCAGCAGCTTAGATAGCGGACGGTCCTACGAGCAGTACTTC	CASSLDSGRSYEQYF
-	TRBV19	TRBJ2-7	-	TGTGCCAGTAGTTCGTATTACGAGCAGTACTTC	CASSSYYEQYF
-	TRBV7-3	TRBJ2-3	-	TGTGCCAGCAGCTTAAACGGGGGAACTAGCACAGATACGCAGTATTTT	CASSLNGGTSTDTQYF
TRBD1	TRBV18	TRBJ1-4	-	TGTGCCAGCTCACCACTGGTACAGGGGGCTGGTGGGACTAATGAAAAACTGTTTTTT	CASSPLVQGAGGTNEKLFF
-	TRBV29-1	TRBJ2-3	once	TGCAGCGTTGAGGGTGGCAGGGCAACAGATACGCAGTATTTT	CSVEGGRATDTQYF
TRBD1	TRBV28	TRBJ1-3	-	TGTGCCAGCAGTCTACAGGGGATGGTCTCTGGAAACACCATATATTTT	CASSLQGMVSGNTIYF
-	TRBV5-1	TRBJ1-1	-	TGCGCCAGCAGCCCAAGGACAGCCACTCAGGGTGAAGCTTTCTTT	CASSPRTATQGEAFF
TRBD1	TRBV9	TRBJ1-2	-	TGTGCCAGCAGCGCAACCGGGACAGGGAACTATGGCTACACCTTC	CASSATGTGNYGYTF
TRBD2	TRBV9	TRBJ2-7	-	TGTGCCAGCAGCGTATTGACGGGAGGTGACGAGCAGCACTTC	CASSVLTGGDEQHF
-	TRBV11-2	TRBJ1-6	-	TGTGCCAGCAGCTTCTTCCAGGCCAGCTCCTATAATTCACCCCTCCACTTT	CASSFFQASSYNSPLHF
-	TRBV6-2/TRBV6-3	TRBJ1-1	-	TGTGCCAGCAGTTACGAGGGTGAAGCTTTCTTT	CASSYEGEAFF
TRBD1	TRBV6-1	TRBJ1-2	-	TGTGCCAGCAGTGAAATTCGGACAGGGGGCCCCAATGGCTACACCTTC	CASSEIRTGGPNGYTF
TRBD2	TRBV28	TRBJ2-7	-	TGTGCCAGCAGTTCTATATCACCGGGACTAGCGGGGGTATGGCAGTACTTC	CASSSISPGLAGVWQYF
-	TRBV11-2	TRBJ2-7	-	TGTGCCAGCAGCTTAGGCAGGCCAGACGAGCAGTACTTC	CASSLGRPDEQYF
-	TRBV11-3	TRBJ2-1	-	TGTGCCAGCAGCTTAGCTGGTTCGGGGGGCCATGAGCAGTTCTTC	CASSLAGSGGHEQFF
-	TRBV19	TRBJ2-4	few	TGTGCCAGTAGAAGGGACATCAGCAAAAACATTCAGTACTTC	CASRRDISKNIQYF
-	TRBV6-5	TRBJ1-6	few	TGTGCCAGCAGTTCGCAGGGTGCTGGGTCACCCCTCCACTTT	CASSSQGAGSPLHF
TRBD1	TRBV24-1	TRBJ1-4	-	TGTGCCACCAGTTCGGGTGGACAGGGGTTCAATGAAAAACTGTTTTTT	CATSSGGQGFNEKLFF
TRBD2	TRBV19	TRBJ2-2	few	TGTGCCAGTAGTGTGGGACTAACGACCCTGGAGCTGTTTTTT	CASSVGLTTLELFF
TRBD1	TRBV2	TRBJ2-7	few	TGTGCCAGCAGTGCCGGGACAGGGTTCTACGAGCAGTACTTC	CASSAGTGFYEQYF
TRBD1	TRBV15	TRBJ1-1	-	TGTGCCACCAGCGGACGTCTTGGAAGGACAGGGGAAGGCACTGAAGCTTTCTTT	CATSGRLGRTGEGTEAFF
-	TRBV5-1	TRBJ1-4	-	TGCGCCAGCAGCCCCGACAGTGCAACTAATGAAAAACTGTTTTTT	CASSPDSATNEKLFF
-	TRBV4-2	TRBJ2-7	few	TGTGCCAGCAGCCAAGTTGTCGGCAGGGGCTCACACGAGCAGTACTTC	CASSQVVGRGSHEQYF
TRBD2	TRBV6-5	TRBJ2-3	-	TGTGCCAGTCTACTTAGCGGGGGAGTCACAGATACGCAGTATTTT	CASLLSGGVTDTQYF
-	TRBV6-6	TRBJ1-1	-	TGTGCCAGCAGTTTGGACAGTGAGATGAACACTGAAGCTTTCTTT	CASSLDSEMNTEAFF
TRBD2	TRBV19	TRBJ2-1	few	TGTGCCACCAGGGCGGGGGGGAGTTACAATGAGCAGTTCTTC	CATRAGGSYNEQFF
TRBD1	TRBV28	TRBJ2-7	-	TGTGCCAGCAGTTTTGTTGGGACAGGGGTCTACGAGCAGTACTTC	CASSFVGTGVYEQYF
TRBD2	TRBV10-3	TRBJ2-6	-	TGTGCCATCAGTGACGGGGGGACTAGCGGAAGCTCTGGGGCCAACGTCCTGACTTTC	CAISDGGTSGSSGANVLTF
-	TRBV29-1	TRBJ1-2	-	TGCAGCGTTGAAGATGTCAGGAGGAGCGATGGCTACACCTTC	CSVEDVRRSDGYTF
-	TRBV2	TRBJ1-1	-	TGTGCCAGCGGAGGGCAGTCGAACACTGAAGCTTTCTTT	CASGGQSNTEAFF
-	TRBV20-1	TRBJ2-3	many	TGCAGTGCTCCTAACACAGATACGCAGTATTTT	CSAPNTDTQYF
-	TRBV9	TRBJ1-2	-	TGTGCCAGCAGCGAGGGAACAGGGTCTAACTATGGCTACACCTTC	CASSEGTGSNYGYTF
-	TRBV11-2	TRBJ2-7	-	TGTGCCAGCAGCTTAGGCGGCGGGGGCTTCGAGCAGTACTTC	CASSLGGGGFEQYF
-	TRBV18	TRBJ2-3	-	TGTGCCAGCTCACCCCCGGGATATGATCCAGATACGCAGTATTTT	CASSPPGYDPDTQYF
-	TRBV2	TRBJ2-1	-	TGTGCCAGCAGTGAAGGCGAGGCTTACAATGAGCAGTTCTTC	CASSEGEAYNEQFF
-	TRBV7-9	TRBJ2-5	-	TGTGCCAGCAGCCTGATAGCGGAGACCCAGTACTTC	CASSLIAETQYF
-	TRBV19	TRBJ1-1	-	TGTGCCAGTAGTATTCCTTTGGGGGGTAAGGCTGAAGCTTTCTTT	CASSIPLGGKAEAFF
-	TRBV9	TRBJ1-1	-	TGTGCCAGCAGCCCCGGGGAGCGATTCAACACTGAAGCTTTCTTT	CASSPGERFNTEAFF
TRBD1	TRBV5-1	TRBJ1-3	-	TGCGCCAGCAGCTTAGGGACAGGGGGAAACACCATATATTTT	CASSLGTGGNTIYF
-	TRBV4-2	TRBJ1-1	-	TGTGCCAGCAGCCAAACAGGGAACCTGAACACTGAAGCTTTCTTT	CASSQTGNLNTEAFF